The entry that follows covers one TCR beta chain sequence. Its specific antigen is unknown. Base qualities are not provided; no much larger clone lies one nucleotide away. The library was built by means of the immunoSEQ multiplex PCR assay. As for how the authors treated the data: A statistical classification framework was built to diagnose cytomegalovirus status from the catalog of TCR beta chain sequences. What TCRdb holds here is the immuneACCESS table cut down to in-frame rearrangements. Part of the clones is not present; checked against another copy, under half of the missing clones reflect an unresolved V gene, and the others are unexplained. V and J calls plus clone size are reproduced from that table; the DNA served to infer D and trimming. The sample profile shows some 130,000 clones; approximately 88% of them were found once. The ten top clones hold about 6% of the sample. Separate from the roughly 630-subject first cohort, the validation cohort of 90 to 150 subjects was the group to which the donors belonged.

Looking up the germline V gene (reference sequence) yields CDR1 GTSNPN and CDR2 SVGIG. Including the terminal cysteine and phenylalanine, the CDR3 comprises 16 residues. Of all the DNA, just the CDR3 is kept, 48 bases in frame from base 1. Relative to germline, V is 0 bases shorter and J is 3 bases shorter, with 12 bases between their ends. These data are taken from a study of cytomegalovirus exposure and HLA in healthy donors (dated by TCRdb to the late 2010s). About the investigation overall: The roughly 670 repertoires of the first cohort and the 110 or so validation repertoires were produced on the same platform, according to a later analysis. The aim of the study was to test whether cataloging public T cell receptors could identify signatures of past pathogen exposure. In addition to the first cohort of 650 to 800 subjects, a separate validation cohort of 130 or so different subjects was used. High-throughput TCR immunosequencing, statistical association of individual TCRs with disease status, and machine learning were combined to predict cytomegalovirus infection status. Overall results and qualifications from the work: While some public TCRs were present in many individuals, most TCR sequences turned up only very rarely across donors. Three of the identified cytomegalovirus-associated TCR beta chains were confirmed in vitro to be specific for cytomegalovirus antigens. The validation cohort had no HLA typing available for a later analysis, so co-occurrence within that cohort was assessed over all 130 or so repertoires. The classifier was reported to diagnose cytomegalovirus status with high specificity and sensitivity in both the original and validation cohorts. The study gave a list of 150 to 200 TCR beta chains associated with cytomegalovirus. The authors suggested that the approach could potentially be extended to other disease states and immunological phenotypes. A later analysis found that TCRs clustered in the first cohort also tended to co-occur in the roughly 120 validation repertoires, with 94% of cluster scores above 0.

The rearranged segments are TRBV30 and TRBJ1-6; perhaps TRBD1 is the D gene, with 5 bases matching. This sequence was found in a woman under 30 in good health and CMV-seropositive. Sequencing was done on a sample of PBMCs. The CDR3 sequence is CAWSVSAGVYNSPLHF. The nucleotide sequence is TGTGCCTGGAGTGTATCTGCGGGGGTCTATAATTCACCCCTCCACTTT.